The 30 T cell receptor beta chains below all came from one sample that was sequenced in a study of regulatory T cells in long-lasting Graves disease. Regarding time point: newly diagnosed GD, antithyroid drugs for less than 3 months. RNA isolated from PBMCs was used to make the TCR library. The TCR beta library used iRepertoire HTBI primers with Arm-PCR amplification of CDR3. TCRdb re-called the multiplex PCR reads through MiXCR, storing one row per CDR3 protein. Altogether about 400,000 distinct CDR3 sequences are present, approximately 15% being singletons, with the ten largest covering approximately 7.8%. The sample also formed part of further work on T cells in Graves' hyperthyroidism and ophthalmopathy.

The specimen was peripheral blood mononuclear cells (PBMCs), collected at new diagnosis, from a patient treated with antithyroid drugs. Source of these receptors: a middle-aged woman with Graves disease.

This clonotype was seen ten or more times. The CDR3 here is CASSARQGANTGELFF. CDR3 coding DNA: TGTGCCAGCAGCGCCAGACAGGGGGCGAACACCGGGGAGCTGTTTTTT. This chain joins TRBV7-6 and TRBJ2-2; 9 bases are shared with TRBD1. The V gene end was trimmed by 5 bases and the J gene end by 0 bases; junction bases not matched to a gene: 4. This CDR3 is 16 amino acids long. The germline V gene encodes CDR1 SGHVS and CDR2 FNYEAQ.

This clonotype appeared a few times. This chain joins TRBV20-1 and TRBJ1-5, with D possibly matching TRBD1 (5 bases). V dropped 6 bases and J dropped 2 bases, with 17 bases sitting between them. The CDR3 runs to 15 residues. CDR1 is DFQATT and CDR2 is SNEGSKA in the germline V gene (reference sequence). CDR3 in amino acids: CSARQNSGGNQPQHF. CDR3 bases: TGCAGTGCCCGACAGAACTCGGGGGGCAATCAGCCCCAGCATTTT.

Only a few counts were recorded for this clonotype. The chain has TRBV27 and TRBJ2-6; TRBD1 agrees at 8 bases. CDR3 length: 19 amino acids. J lost 4 bases, V lost 3 bases, and 14 bases had no gene match. From germline, CDR1 is MNHEY and CDR2 SMNVEV (reference sequence). CDR3 residues: CASSFSLTGALTGANVLTF. Written as DNA, the CDR3 is TGTGCCAGCAGTTTTTCTCTGACAGGGGCTCTCACCGGGGCCAACGTCCTGACTTTC.

This clonotype has a count of ten or more. The V and J genes are TRBV9 and TRBJ2-1; 7 positions match TRBD1. V lost 6 bases to trimming and J lost 5 bases; unmatched junction nucleotides: 11. CDR1 and CDR2 (germline): SGDLS, YYNGEE. The CDR3 has 15 amino acids. The CDR3 reads CASTDRDSIDNEQFF. The CDR3 DNA is TGTGCCAGCACCGACCGGGACAGTATCGACAATGAGCAGTTCTTC. Full variable domain (outside the CDR3, taken from reference TRBV9 and TRBJ2-1): DSGVTQTPKHLITATGQRVTLRCSPRSGDLSVYWYQQSLDQGLQFLIQYYNGEERAKGNILERFSAQQFPDLHSELNLSSLELGDSALYFCASTDRDSIDNEQFFGPGTRLTVL.

V is TRBV4-1 and J is TRBJ2-5; TRBD2 is a possible D gene (6 bases). CDR3 length: 14 residues. Germline loops: CDR1 MGHRA, CDR2 YSYEKL. The germline V and J ends were trimmed by 3 bases and 5 bases, with 13 bases remaining between them. CDR3 in amino acids: CASSQDPAGETQYF. The CDR3 DNA reads as TGCGCCAGCAGCCAGGATCCTGCGGGGGAGACCCAGTACTTC.

This clonotype was detected a few times. CDR3 DNA sequence: TGTGCCAGCTCACCAAATTCTTTTCAGAGTCCGGGTGAGCCCCAGCATTTT. Translating gives CASSPNSFQSPGEPQHF. The chain uses TRBV18 and TRBJ1-5, with D hard to call. Looked up from germline, CDR1 is KGHSH and CDR2 is LQKENI. Trimming removed 2 bases at V and 8 bases at J, with 22 bases between. CDR3 size: 17 residues.

This clonotype was counted at least ten times. The chain has TRBV27 and TRBJ2-1; 11 positions match TRBD2. This CDR3 is built from 15 residues. Germline V lookup: CDR1 MNHEY, CDR2 SMNVEV (reference sequence). After removal of 3 bases from V and 9 bases from J, the junction contained 7 bases not matched to a gene. CDR3 sequence (DNA): TGTGCCAGCAGTTTTGCACTAGCGGGAGATCGTGAGCAGTTCTTC. Translated: CASSFALAGDREQFF.

In its sample, this clonotype was seen many times. The chain is built from TRBV2 and TRBJ2-1; 11 bases match TRBD1. This CDR3 is 14 amino acids long. Trimming took 8 bases from V and 9 from J; bases not matched to a gene: 9. Germline V gene data show CDR1 as SNHLY and CDR2 as FYNNEI. CDR3 amino acids: CASFPGTGGIEQFF. As DNA, the CDR3 is TGTGCCAGCTTTCCCGGGACAGGGGGTATTGAGCAGTTCTTC. Full variable domain (rest looked up from reference TRBV2 and TRBJ2-1): EPEVTQTPSHQVTQMGQEVILRCVPISNHLYFYWYRQILGQKVEFLVSFYNNEISEKSEIFDDQFSVERPDGSNFTLKIRSTKLEDSAMYFCASFPGTGGIEQFFGPGTRLTVL.

This clonotype was detected many times. The chain links TRBV29-1 to TRBJ1-2; D is uncertain. In germline, CDR1 is SQVTM, CDR2 ANQGSEA. Trimming took 0 bases from V and 10 from J, leaving 9 bases between them. The CDR3 extends over 11 amino acids. Written as DNA, the CDR3 is TGCAGCGTTGAAGATCGCAGCTTCTACACCTTC. Protein product: CSVEDRSFYTF. The complete variable domain, with remaining parts taken from reference TRBV29-1 and TRBJ1-2, reads SAVISQKPSRDICQRGTSLTIQCQVDSQVTMMFWYRQQPGQSLTLIATANQGSEATYESGFVIDKFPISRPNLTFSTLTVSNMSPEDSSIYLCSVEDRSFYTFGSGTRLTVV.

There are many counts of this clonotype. V is TRBV9 and J is TRBJ2-1, with D unclear. The CDR3 extends over 14 amino acids. Trimming took 0 bases from V and 9 from J, leaving 13 bases between them. Per the germline V gene, CDR1 is SGDLS and CDR2 is YYNGEE. CDR3 DNA: TGTGCCAGCAGCGTAGCTACACCCCTGAGTGAGCAGTTCTTC. This gives the protein CASSVATPLSEQFF.

This clonotype has more than one count but fewer than ten. At one end, the junction sequence differs from germline, possibly due to a read error. The genes are TRBV7-7 and TRBJ2-1; D perhaps matches TRBD1 (6 bases). CDR3 length: 15 amino acids. Germline CDR1 is SSHAT and CDR2 is FNYEAQ (reference sequence). CDR3 in DNA: TGTGCTAGCAGCTCCGGGACAAGCCCTTCCAATGAGCAGTTCTTC. Amino acids: CASSSGTSPSNEQFF.

This clonotype has ten or more counts. This sequence joins TRBV29-1 and TRBJ2-1; TRBD1 might be the D (5 bases). The CDR3 runs to 12 residues. Germline V lookup: CDR1 SQVTM, CDR2 ANQGSEA. V lost 3 bases to trimming and J lost 7 bases, with 10 bases between them. The CDR3 bases are TGCAGCGTTGACTCAGGGTGGAATGAGCAGTTCTTC. This codes for CSVDSGWNEQFF.

This clonotype came up many times. The V call is TRBV28, the J call TRBJ1-4; D is uncertain. CDR3 length: 14 amino acids. The V end was cut by 4 bases, the J end by 8 bases, with 14 bases between. Germline CDR1 reads MDHEN; CDR2 reads SYDVKM. CDR3 DNA: TGTGCCAGCAGTTCAACAGACCTCCAGGAAAAACTGTTTTTT. Encoded protein: CASSSTDLQEKLFF.

This clonotype was seen many times. The chain is built from TRBV12-3 or TRBV12-4 and TRBJ2-5; 9 bases are shared with TRBD1. CDR3 length equals 14 residues. Unmatched junction bases numbered 8, after V lost 6 bases and J lost 6 bases. The CDR3: CASRLGQGVKTQYF. The DNA of the CDR3 is TGTGCCAGCAGGCTGGGACAGGGCGTAAAGACCCAGTACTTC.

This clonotype came up a few times. This chain joins TRBV2 and TRBJ2-1, with TRBD1 identical over 8 bases. The CDR3 runs to 16 residues. Germline CDR1 reads SNHLY; CDR2 reads FYNNEI. The V and J ends lost 2 bases and 0 bases, in that order; junction bases with no gene match: 3. CDR3 bases: TGTGCCAGCAGTGAATCAGGGGGCTACTCCTACAATGAGCAGTTCTTC. It encodes CASSESGGYSYNEQFF.

The chain combines TRBV12-3 or TRBV12-4 with TRBJ2-5, with a tentative D call TRBD2 (5 bases). This CDR3 spans 15 amino acids. V lost 3 bases and J lost 1, with 12 bases in between. The CDR3 DNA is TGTGCCAGCAGTTTCGCCGCGGGCCCCCAAGAGACCCAGTACTTC. Protein: CASSFAAGPQETQYF.

This clonotype was detected many times. The chain links TRBV7-8 to TRBJ1-1, with D perhaps matching TRBD1 (6 bases). The V gene lost 1 base and the J gene lost 6 bases, with 9 bases spanning the gap. Germline V gene sequence: CDR1 SGHVS, CDR2 FQNEAQ. This CDR3 contains 13 residues. CDR3 amino acids: CASSLVGGSEAFF. The CDR3 bases are TGTGCCAGCAGCTTAGTGGGGGGCTCTGAAGCTTTCTTT.

This clonotype was seen at least ten times. The chain uses TRBV18 and TRBJ1-4; D is possibly TRBD1 (5 bases). V was clipped by 5 bases and J by 6 bases, with 16 bases between them. This CDR3 contains 15 residues. Germline V CDR1 and CDR2: KGHSH, LQKENI. CDR3 region: CASSGQGALYEKLFF. As DNA, the CDR3 is TGTGCCAGCTCAGGACAAGGGGCGCTTTATGAAAAACTGTTTTTT.

This clonotype was picked up many times. The V call is TRBV20-1, the J call TRBJ2-5, with D perhaps matching TRBD2 (6 bases). The V gene lost 3 bases and the J gene lost 4 bases, with 27 bases spanning the gap. The germline V gene has CDR1 DFQATT and CDR2 SNEGSKA (reference sequence). The CDR3 is 18 amino acids. CDR3 DNA: TGCAGTGCTAGGACTGTTGGGGGAGGCCCCCTTTTTGGAGAGACCCAGTACTTC. Its translation: CSARTVGGGPLFGETQYF.

This clonotype was found many times. The chain combines TRBV29-1 with TRBJ2-3, with TRBD1 identical over 10 bases. Germline lookup yields CDR1 SQVTM and CDR2 ANQGSEA. The CDR3 loop spans 14 amino acids. J gave up 3 bases and V 6 bases, and 6 bases lay outside the gene matches. The CDR3: CSVDTGQGTDTQYF. The DNA of the CDR3 is TGCAGCGTAGATACGGGACAGGGGACAGATACGCAGTATTTT.

Worth noting for this clonotype: Germline is not matched at one junction end, which may reflect a read error. V is TRBV3-1 and J is TRBJ2-7, with 9 bases that match TRBD1. CDR1 is LGHDT and CDR2 is YNNKEL in the germline V gene (reference sequence). The length of the CDR3 is 15 residues. The CDR3 sequence is CASSQATGQGYERYF. DNA of the CDR3: TGTGCCAGCAGCCAAGCGACGGGACAGGGATACGAGCGGTACTTC.

This clonotype occurred many times. This rearrangement joins TRBV27 to TRBJ2-1; D call uncertain. Germline CDR1 MNHEY, CDR2 SMNVEV (reference sequence). CDR3 length: 15 amino acids. The germline V and J ends were trimmed by 0 bases and 4 bases, with 10 bases remaining between them. CDR3 amino acids: CASSLSGSAYNEQFF. As DNA, the CDR3 is TGTGCCAGCAGTTTATCAGGTTCCGCTTACAATGAGCAGTTCTTC.

The genes are TRBV11-2 and TRBJ2-1; 9 bases agree with TRBD2. V shed 5 bases, J shed 4 bases, and the junction held 6 bases outside the gene matches. CDR1 and CDR2 from the germline V gene are SGHAT and FQNNGV. The CDR3 extends over 15 amino acids. In nucleotides, the CDR3 is TGTGCCAGCAGCAGATCTAGCGGGACTTACAATGAGCAGTTCTTC. It codes for CASSRSSGTYNEQFF.

The chain has TRBV20-1 and TRBJ1-4, with a possible D match to TRBD1 (6 bases). This CDR3 is 15 amino acids long. Trimming cost V 2 bases and J 3 bases, with 13 bases left between them. Per germline, CDR1 DFQATT and CDR2 SNEGSKA (reference sequence). This chain's CDR3 is CSARIRGAPNEKLFF. The CDR3, as DNA: TGCAGTGCTAGAATTCGGGGGGCCCCTAATGAAAAACTGTTTTTT.

The chain joins TRBV5-6 to TRBJ1-4, with 7 bases fitting TRBD1. The V gene's germline CDR1 is SGHDT and CDR2 YYEEEE. This CDR3 has 15 residues. With 5 bases clipped from V and 5 bases from J, the junction kept 9 bases outside the gene matches. The CDR3 protein is CASRFSGTDNEKLFF. Written as DNA, the CDR3 is TGTGCCAGCAGGTTCTCCGGGACAGACAATGAAAAACTGTTTTTT.

This clonotype was seen at least ten times. CDR3 loop: CASKRGLAGAEQFF. The DNA of the CDR3 is TGCGCCAGCAAAAGGGGACTAGCGGGAGCCGAGCAGTTCTTC. The V and J genes are TRBV10-2 and TRBJ2-1; 14 bases map to TRBD2. This CDR3 is built from 14 residues. Germline loops: CDR1 WSHSY, CDR2 SAAADI. Trimming cost V 7 bases and J 10 bases; bases outside gene matches: 6.

The V call is TRBV10-2, the J call TRBJ1-4; tentatively, D is TRBD1 (6 bases). The germline V and J ends were trimmed by 5 bases and 8 bases, with 21 bases remaining between them. Looked up from germline, CDR1 is WSHSY and CDR2 is SAAADI. The CDR3 extends over 16 amino acids. CDR3 residues: CASSNAGGRGDEKLFF. The CDR3 DNA sequence: TGCGCCAGCAGTAATGCAGGAGGCAGGGGTGACGAAAAACTGTTTTTT.

This clonotype has only one observation. Sequence at one end of the junction differs from germline and may be a read error. The chain uses TRBV5-4 and TRBJ2-1; weak D call: TRBD2 (7 bases). Germline V gene lookup returns CDR1 SGHNT and CDR2 YYREEE (reference sequence). The CDR3 contains 17 residues. For the CDR3, the DNA is TGTGTCAGCAGCAACGGGGGCGGGGGACACTCCTACAATGAGCAGTTCTTC. Encoded protein: CVSSNGGGGHSYNEQFF.

V usage is TRBV19 and J usage is TRBJ2-7; the D is unclear. Germline CDR1 reads LNHDA; CDR2 reads SQIVND (reference sequence). The V gene lost 1 base and the J gene lost 2 bases, with 9 bases spanning the gap. CDR3 length: 14 residues. DNA for the CDR3: TGTGCCAGTAGTATAGGCCCAGAGGCCTACGAGCAGTACTTC. Its translation is CASSIGPEAYEQYF.

This clonotype was counted many times. The rearrangement links TRBV29-1 to TRBJ2-7; D possibly matches TRBD1 or TRBD2 (5 bases each). The CDR3 runs to 13 residues. Trimming shortened V by 4 bases and J by 4 bases, and 14 bases separated the two germline ends. Germline CDR1 and CDR2: SQVTM and ANQGSEA. The CDR3 sequence: CSVGSGKGYEQYF. The CDR3 DNA reads as TGCAGCGTTGGGTCGGGAAAGGGGTACGAGCAGTACTTC.